This T cell receptor (beta chain) comes out of a study of cytomegalovirus exposure and HLA in healthy donors. Findings of the study overall: CMV serostatus was the only immune exposure information that was available. The CMV antigen specificity of a few CMV-associated chains was confirmed through in vitro analysis. One cluster of highly shared sequence variants probably arose as a sequencing artifact. What a later analysis reportedly showed was that an Asian-associated ancestry cluster had fewer N-insertions than the roughly 720-donor mean.

The PCR contained 60 Vbeta and 13 Jbeta primers. Sequenced by immunoSEQ multiplex PCR; TCRdb stores in-frame clones only, minus some. The table shows roughly 160,000 clones, with 82% occurring only once. Turning to this clone: Its antigen remains unidentified. Given the absence of the conserved phenylalanine or tryptophan at the CDR3 end, a read error is likely.

Germline values: CDR1 SEHNR, CDR2 FQNEAQ (reference sequence). The CDR3 runs 14 residues. V and J are TRBV7-9 and TRBJ2-7; TRBD1 or TRBD2 may be the D gene (6 bases each). The sequencing input was PBMCs. This receptor was identified in a man in his fifties or sixties in good health and CMV-seropositive. CDR3 coding DNA: TGTTCCAGCAGCTTAGGGGGGCTTGCCTACGAGCAGTACCTC. Encoded protein: CSSSLGGLAYEQYL.